Listed below are T cell receptor beta chains from one sample, sequenced in a study of control samples from healthy donors and cancer patients. TCRdb keeps only in-frame clones here, not all; method: immunoSEQ multiplex PCR. The sample contains approximately 84,000 clones, roughly nine tenths of which appear only once. Sequencing used blood. The source of these receptors is a man aged 30 to 39 in good health. Both conserved end residues are trimmed from each CDR3. D genes are given only for firm matches. Clone size is given for some rows only: seen once, a few or many times, or a class if the clone is expanded.

cdr3_aa v_call clone_size d_call
ASSYWGGDNEQF TRBV6-5 - TRBD2
ASSGQGAGEQY TRBV28 - TRBD1
AWGGRGSVETQY TRBV30 - -
ATSDVSGPTQY TRBV24-1 - TRBD2
ASSETGYTEAF TRBV25-1 - -
ASSFAQFYGYT TRBV28 - -
ASSQDGSNTGELF TRBV4-2 - -
ASSLMGITAGEKLF TRBV27 few -
ASSDTGPGTGELF TRBV6-2/TRBV6-3 - -
ASSERTGGSETQY TRBV10-2 few TRBD1
ASSLVGGHNEQF TRBV5-1 - -
ASSSLPSGGNIYEQY TRBV6-2/TRBV6-3 - -
AISEVPGELGETQY TRBV10-3 - -
ASSSRTDTQY TRBV18 - -
ASSLDRLEEQY TRBV5-1 - -
ASSQDGGPPYNEQF TRBV4-2 - -
ASSMAQSVYMNTEAF TRBV19 - -
ASRGANTGELF TRBV12-3/TRBV12-4 - -
ASSESEGYGYT TRBV25-1 - -
ASSQQTGVETQY TRBV14 - TRBD1
ASRGVRNEAF TRBV2 - -
ASSQDHQGGTEAF TRBV3-1/TRBV3-2 - -
ASSPGPGGYEQY TRBV5-4 - -
SVVAGAFTDTQY TRBV29-1 - -
ASSLEPISGGTKETQY TRBV11-2 - TRBD2
ASSYRGGPYEQY TRBV7-8 - -
ASSLGGGSYNEQF TRBV11-2 - TRBD2
ASSTGTGKGQNGELF TRBV7-3 - TRBD1